This T cell receptor beta chain was identified in a study of vaccination and CD4 T cells after COVID-19. The wider study: A few convalescent patients were sampled at day 14 and days 161 to 241 post-vaccination. Control cultures were given a CEFX pool, an HIV-1 Nef pool, or no peptide.

Concerning this clonotype: The antigen remains undetermined.

Cultured CD4+ T cell DNA underwent sequencing with the Oncomine TCR Beta short-read assay. A single record per CDR3 protein comes from TCRdb applying MiXCR to the PCR reads. The data show about 15,000 distinct CDR3 sequences, roughly 44% seen once. Time point in this sample: late sampling 161 to 241 days after vaccination in three convalescent patients. Treatment in this sample: roughly 11-day PBMC culture with coronavirus spike peptide pools or control peptides (ViraFEST assay). CDR3 length equals 14 residues. Trimming cost V 8 bases and J 3 bases; bases outside gene matches: 4. Germline V gene lookup returns CDR1 MGHDK and CDR2 SYGVNS.

This TCR was sampled from a human donor who had recovered from COVID-19. J is TRBJ2-2 and V is TRBV25-1; 9 nucleotides agree with TRBD1. Source: CD4+ T cells from blood, cultured in vitro, taken about 7 months after SARS-CoV-2 vaccination. CDR3: CASGRQGDTGELFF. The CDR3 DNA follows: TGTGCCAGCGGGAGACAGGGGGACACCGGGGAGCTGTTTTTT.